The clone carrying this T cell receptor (beta chain) was found a few times. Its antigen remains unidentified. This specimen comes from a study of T cells in Graves' hyperthyroidism and ophthalmopathy. For the study at large: At initial diagnosis, before any treatment had begun, peripheral blood was obtained. General study points: Researchers found most expanded thyroid clonotypes above 0.001 in blood as well. Ophthalmopathy was identified by the model a median around 6 months ahead of onset.

From RNA transcripts, TCR beta CDR3 regions were amplified. The HTBI primer set served for first-round RT-PCR of the TCR CDR3. TCRdb fed the multiplex PCR reads into MiXCR, producing one record per CDR3 protein. The sample includes roughly 580,000 distinct CDR3 sequences, roughly 14% seen only once; the top ten take roughly 6.2%. CDR3 length: 11 residues. V shed 0 bases, J shed 16 bases, and the junction held 3 bases outside the gene matches. Germline assignment: CDR1 SGHNT and CDR2 YENEEA. This TCR derives from a woman aged 25 to 45 with Graves' hyperthyroidism that later progressed to Graves' ophthalmopathy. The chain recombines TRBV11-3 with TRBJ2-1; 7 nucleotides line up with TRBD1. Sequenced sample: blood. CDR3 sequence (DNA): TGTGCCAGCAGCTTAGATCAGGGGGTATTCTTC. It yields the protein CASSLDQGVFF.